This T cell receptor (beta chain) was profiled in a study of vaccination and CD4 T cells after COVID-19. Regarding treatment: approximately nine-day PBMC culture with coronavirus spike peptide pools or control peptides (ViraFEST assay). With peptide pools, ViraFEST first expanded antigen-specific T cells and afterwards sequenced their TCRs. After 10 days of culture, CD4+ T cells were negatively selected. Between the trimmed V and J ends, which lost 7 bases and 2 bases, there was a span of 12 bases. CDR3 length: 14 residues. Germline loops: CDR1 MNHNS, CDR2 SASEGT. Comment on this clonotype: The antigen is undetermined.

Sequencing of DNA taken from cultured CD4+ T cells relied on the Oncomine TCR Beta short-read assay. TCRdb called the PCR reads again in MiXCR, with one record for every CDR3 protein. Of about 16,000 distinct CDR3 sequences detected, about 50% appear once; the ten largest clones hold about 11%. Material for sequencing was CD4+ T cells from blood, cultured in vitro. The rearrangement uses TRBV6-1 and TRBJ1-5, with D possibly TRBD1 on 5 matching bases. This sequence was found in a human donor who had recovered from COVID-19. The CDR3 spells CASNRGKGNQPQHF. DNA of the CDR3: TGTGCCAGCAACCGGGGCAAAGGCAATCAGCCCCAGCATTTT.